The text below deals with one TCR beta chain. What this receptor recognizes is not known. Base quality data are lacking; no much larger clone is found one base away. The sample originates from a study of control samples from healthy donors and cancer patients (dated by TCRdb to the early 2020s). The library was made by the immunoSEQ multiplex PCR assay. TCRdb carries this immuneACCESS record with in-frame sequences only. Its versions omit some clonotypes, under half of them owing to an unresolved V gene in the studies checked, with the rest unexplained. This sample is represented by roughly 69,000 clones; nearly 85% of them were singletons. Together, the top ten hold 15% to 18% of the sample. CDR1 MNHEY and CDR2 SVGEGT are derived from the germline V gene. V is reduced by 2 bases and J by 2 bases, leaving a spacing of 18 bases between them. From the cysteine up to the phenylalanine, the CDR3 has a length of 17 residues. The CDR3 DNA has 51 bases and is translated from base 1.

The V gene is TRBV6-2 or TRBV6-3 and the J gene is TRBJ2-5; a tentative D match to TRBD1 spans 8 bases. Input material: blood. This TCR came from a man aged 55-75 years in good health. The CDR3 in this case is CASSYPRTGREQETQYF. In nucleotide form, the sequence is TGTGCCAGCAGTTACCCTCGGACAGGGAGGGAGCAAGAGACCCAGTACTTC.